This T cell receptor beta chain is drawn from a study of Graves' ophthalmopathy and Graves' hyperthyroidism. This clonotype was recorded a few times. Hyperthyroidism patients, all newly diagnosed, had under 2 months' duration and ages of 18 to 65. No donor had other autoimmune disease, uncontrolled infection, pregnancy or lactation. The sequenced template was RNA, covering the TCR beta CDR3 region. RT-PCR with HTBI primers came first, then second-round multiplex PCR. From the multiplex PCR reads, TCRdb called clonotypes with MiXCR, one entry per CDR3 protein. The data hold around 1.1 million distinct CDR3 sequences, with about 40% observed a single time. V lost 5 bases to trimming and J lost 2 bases, with 15 bases between them. Germline assignment: CDR1 SGHTA and CDR2 FQGNSA. The CDR3 is made up of 15 amino acids.

J is TRBJ1-1 and V is TRBV7-2; no clear D gene. Sequencing used peripheral blood or thyroid tissue (not recorded which). This clonotype was sampled from an adult man with Graves' hyperthyroidism. The CDR3 loop is CASSPAVWENTEAFF. The DNA for the CDR3 is TGTGCCAGCAGCCCAGCGGTGTGGGAAAACACTGAAGCTTTCTTT.